The present entry profiles one T cell receptor beta chain with its context. The antigen is not known. This entry belongs to a study of radiotherapy plus CTLA-4 blockade in lung cancer. Study findings and constraints: Radiotherapy was combined with ipilimumab, and tumor-derived TCR clones then expanded in blood.

Patients had chemo-refractory metastatic non-small-cell lung cancer and received focal radiation plus CTLA-4 blockade that used ipilimumab. Sequencing used immunoSEQ multiplex PCR; TCRdb keeps in-frame clones, though not all of them. The sample carries 80,000 or so clones, under 85% recorded once. The sample was peripheral blood, taken from a patient treated with radiotherapy plus ipilimumab. The receptor was derived from a human donor with non-small cell lung cancer who had stable disease on radiotherapy plus ipilimumab.

The CDR3 sequence is CASSPIAGLSYNEQFF. The CDR3 DNA is TGTGCCAGCTCACCTATAGCGGGACTCTCCTACAATGAGCAGTTCTTC. The rearrangement joins TRBV18 to TRBJ2-1; TRBD2 matches at 8 bases. CDR1 is KGHSH and CDR2 is LQKENI in the germline V gene. J lost 0 bases, V lost 3 bases, and 4 bases had no gene match. The CDR3 has 16 residues. The whole variable domain, filled in from reference TRBV18 and TRBJ2-1, reads NAGVMQNPRHLVRRRGQEARLRCSPMKGHSHVYWYRQLPEEGLKFMVYLQKENIIDESGMPKERFSAEFPKEGPSILRIQQVVRGDSAAYFCASSPIAGLSYNEQFFGPGTRLTVL.